Described below is a single T cell receptor beta chain sequence and its context. This sample is part of a study of blood T cell repertoires in COVID-19. Study context: Donors in the United States, Italy and Spain gave samples during acute or convalescent COVID-19.

Original processing methods: Nucleated cell counts were estimated from reference gene primer amplification. Clones were read by immunoSEQ multiplex PCR, and TCRdb kept only the in-frame ones, dropping some. V, J and clone size are taken as reported in that table, and D and trimming were inferred from the DNA itself. The sample contains 200,000 to 300,000 clones, about 88% of which appear only once. This CDR3 contains 14 residues. Trimming pared 0 bases from V and 5 bases from J, leaving 10 bases between. CDR1 is LNHDA and CDR2 is SQIVND in the germline V gene (reference sequence). The rearrangement links TRBV19 to TRBJ1-1; D uncertain. This receptor was taken from a man aged 55 to 70 who had recovered from COVID-19. Sequencing was carried out using peripheral blood. CDR3 loop: CASSIDQRGTEAFF. In DNA form, the CDR3 reads TGTGCCAGTAGTATAGATCAGCGGGGTACTGAAGCTTTCTTT.